The present TCR beta chain was sequenced within a study of blood T cell repertoires in COVID-19. Overall study: COVID-19 samples, acute and convalescent, were from the United States, Italy and Spain. Sample material is recorded as cDNA or gDNA derived from T cells, B-cell-depleted T cells, or PBMCs.

Under the authors' procedure: It was from reference gene primer amplification that nucleated cell counts were estimated. The method was immunoSEQ multiplex PCR; TCRdb's version includes in-frame clones alone and lacks a portion of them. V, J and clone size reflect that table, while D and trimming were determined from the DNA. Here the sample spans over 85,000 clones, about 90% being singletons. Germline V gene data show CDR1 as MDHEN and CDR2 as SYDVKM. The CDR3 is 21 residues long. J lost 3 bases, V lost 2 bases, and 23 bases had no gene match. The sample holds one count of this clone. The sequence was collected from a human donor in a cohort sampled during active COVID-19. The sequencing sample was made of peripheral blood. The chain employs TRBV28 and TRBJ2-7; 9 positions match TRBD1. The CDR3 nucleotides are TGTGCCAGCAGTTTAGGTACCCCGACGGACAGGGGAGCGCCCAACTTCTACGAGCAGTACTTC. Amino acid sequence: CASSLGTPTDRGAPNFYEQYF.